Listed below are T cell receptor beta chains from one sample, sequenced in a study of cytomegalovirus exposure and HLA in healthy donors. Here immunoSEQ multiplex PCR was the method, and the copy in TCRdb shows in-frame clones only, minus some. The repertoire holds under 200,000 clones, with roughly 74% as singletons. The material sequenced was PBMCs. These receptors were collected from a young woman in good health and CMV-seronegative. CDR3s include the opening cysteine and the closing phenylalanine or tryptophan.

TRBJ1-1 TRBV30 CAWRGQSYTEAFF
TRBJ2-5 TRBV19 CASKPRTDAWTQYF
TRBJ2-5 TRBV4-3 CASSQQRKETQYF
TRBJ1-1 TRBV9 CASSVGGGSNTEAFF
TRBJ2-1 TRBV11-2 CASSPIGRRESYNEQFF
TRBJ2-7 TRBV7-8 CASSPRTTYEQYF
TRBJ1-5 TRBV28 CASSFGTGRNQPQHF
TRBJ2-7 TRBV4-3 CASSHYRASYEQYF
TRBJ1-4 TRBV9 CASSAGTPGQGRPHEKLFF
TRBJ2-7 TRBV27 CASTVTGSYEQYF
TRBJ2-5 TRBV2 CASSEAPRETQYF
TRBJ2-2 TRBV5-5 CASSRGDGNTGELFF
TRBJ2-1 TRBV27 CASSSRLAGVHNEQFF
TRBJ2-6 TRBV19 CATLSGANVLTF
TRBJ2-6 TRBV6-5 CASSYVGGSGANVLTF
TRBJ2-3 TRBV30 CAWSVELDTQYF
TRBJ2-1 TRBV2 CASITSSYNEQFF
TRBJ2-1 TRBV4-2 CASSQGLADHNEQFF
TRBJ1-4 TRBV7-2 CASSLWGGRATNEKLFF
TRBJ2-2 TRBV7-3 CASSFDTGELFF
TRBJ2-7 TRBV4-3 CASSQDPILAGVGEQYF
TRBJ2-3 TRBV5-1 CASSSGRDRVADTQYF
TRBJ1-2 TRBV4-2 CASSQVMGPYGYTF
TRBJ1-2 TRBV18 CASSPRQANYGYTF
TRBJ1-1 TRBV29-1 CSVETSMNTEAFF
TRBJ2-2 TRBV5-4 CASSRQTGDTGELFF
TRBJ2-3 TRBV19 CASSIPALTGGVDTQYF
TRBJ1-3 TRBV7-9 CASRETQGLGNTIYF
- TRBV29-1 CSVGSSPYEQYF
TRBJ2-1 TRBV9 CASSVNPRRAGLGEQFF
TRBJ1-4 TRBV7-9 CSSSSGLGGNEKLFF
TRBJ2-5 TRBV2 CASDNREVPLETQYF
TRBJ2-7 TRBV15 CATSRDPGGYGSSYEQYF
TRBJ2-7 TRBV10-1 CASTQGYEQYF
TRBJ1-2 TRBV5-1 CASSPGQGNYGYTF
TRBJ2-3 TRBV5-1 CASRQDSRLDTQYF
TRBJ2-7 TRBV4-3 CASSQGGVHEQYF
TRBJ2-1 TRBV7-9 CASIVGQGREDEQFF
TRBJ2-7 TRBV4-3 CASSQVFGTTYEQYF
TRBJ1-2 TRBV7-9 CASSSGTYGYTF
TRBJ1-2 TRBV21-1 CASIPEYGYTF
TRBJ1-5 TRBV30 CAWSAQGLGNQPQHF
TRBJ2-7 TRBV4-1 CASSQLAVSYEQYF
TRBJ1-2 TRBV15 CATSRVYRGYYGYTF
TRBJ2-5 TRBV9 CASSHRTGEEETQYF
TRBJ2-7 TRBV5-1 CASSPQGGESSYEQYF
TRBJ2-5 TRBV30 CAWSLGGEQETQYF
TRBJ2-5 TRBV6-1 CASSAGTSGETRYF